Ten or more counts support the clone carrying this T cell receptor beta chain. Its antigen is still unknown. Each CDR3 protein is one row after TCRdb ran MiXCR on the 5' RACE reads. The table lists 200,000 or so distinct CDR3 sequences, 15% to 20% of them singletons. This entry belongs to a study of CD8 T cells in ankylosing spondylitis. Study outcomes and limitations: The clones that were linked to disease were reported to be significantly enriched in matched synovial fluid samples from ankylosing spondylitis patients. Within peripheral blood, clones linked to disease were CD8+ and relatively rare. Blood of patients with ankylosing spondylitis appeared to be characterized by a TCR beta motif of about 8 highly homologous variants.

The sample was blood, either unsorted or a sorted T cell fraction (not recorded which). This clonotype originated in a male donor aged 10-29 years with ankylosing spondylitis or in good health (not recorded which).

CDR3 sequence (DNA): TGTGCCAGCACCCCCCGGCGTCTAGCGGACAATGAGCAGTTCTTC. It is translated as CASTPRRLADNEQFF. The genes are TRBV12-3 or TRBV12-4 and TRBJ2-1; 7 bases map to TRBD2. The ends lost 7 bases at V and 5 bases at J; junction bases unmatched: 11. The CDR3 contains 15 residues.